This TCR beta chain derives from a study of blood T cells in healthy people across ages. Study-wide context: About one barcoded beta molecule per two T cells was the capture yield of template switching.

For the second PCR, which ran for roughly 6 to 12 cycles, a sample-barcoded 5' primer and a J-beta primer mix were used. A tag from a template-switch adaptor with 12 random nucleotides marked each cDNA molecule. TCRdb fed the 5' RACE reads into MiXCR, producing one record per CDR3 protein. The data contain 1.5 million to 2 million distinct CDR3 sequences, roughly 32% of them singletons. Study findings and constraints: Unknown donor CMV status possibly confounded expanded clonotype changes. Donors of long life had a larger count of naive CD4+ cells and greater diversity than aged donors.

Worth noting for this clonotype: Its target is unknown.

The V end lost 1 base, the J end lost 5 bases, and 12 bases lay between the germline ends. This CDR3 contains 14 residues. Germline CDR1 and CDR2: LNHNV and YYDKDF (reference sequence). The TCR sequence derives from a young woman in good health. The chain uses TRBV15 and TRBJ2-7; D might be TRBD1 (5 bases). Sequencing used blood. CDR3 in amino acids: CATSRVRASNEQYF. CDR3 sequence (DNA): TGTGCCACCAGCAGAGTCAGGGCATCTAACGAGCAGTACTTC.